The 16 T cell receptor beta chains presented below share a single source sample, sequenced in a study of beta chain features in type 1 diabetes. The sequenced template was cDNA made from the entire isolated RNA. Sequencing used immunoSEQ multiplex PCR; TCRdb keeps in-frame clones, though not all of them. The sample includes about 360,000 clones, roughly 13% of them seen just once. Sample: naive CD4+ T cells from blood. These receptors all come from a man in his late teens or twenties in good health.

The CDR3 is CSVRRTGVRQETQYF. As DNA, the CDR3 is TGCAGCGTAAGACGAACAGGGGTGAGGCAAGAGACCCAGTACTTC. This chain connects TRBV29-1 to TRBJ2-5; 7 positions agree with TRBD1. Germline V gene data show CDR1 as SQVTM and CDR2 as ANQGSEA. The junction had 12 bases not matched to a gene; V was cut back by 6 bases and J by 2 bases. This CDR3 contains 15 residues.

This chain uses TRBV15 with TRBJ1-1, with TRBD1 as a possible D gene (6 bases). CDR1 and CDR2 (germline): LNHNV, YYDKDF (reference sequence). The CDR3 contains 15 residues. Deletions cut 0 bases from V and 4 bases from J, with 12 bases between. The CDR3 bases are TGTGCCACCAGCAGAGATCACAGGGCCAGCACTGAAGCTTTCTTT. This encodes CATSRDHRASTEAFF.

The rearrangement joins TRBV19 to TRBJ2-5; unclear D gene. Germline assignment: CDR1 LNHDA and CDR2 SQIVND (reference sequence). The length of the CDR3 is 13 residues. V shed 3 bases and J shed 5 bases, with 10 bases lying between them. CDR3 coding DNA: TGTGCCAGTAGTATGGCCGGGTTGGAGACCCAGTACTTC. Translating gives CASSMAGLETQYF.

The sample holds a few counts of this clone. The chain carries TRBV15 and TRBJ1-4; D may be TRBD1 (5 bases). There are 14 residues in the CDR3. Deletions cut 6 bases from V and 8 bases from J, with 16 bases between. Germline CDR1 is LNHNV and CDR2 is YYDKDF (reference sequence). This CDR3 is CATRSGLLGEKLFF. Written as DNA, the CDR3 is TGTGCCACCAGATCGGGACTCTTAGGCGAAAAACTGTTTTTT.

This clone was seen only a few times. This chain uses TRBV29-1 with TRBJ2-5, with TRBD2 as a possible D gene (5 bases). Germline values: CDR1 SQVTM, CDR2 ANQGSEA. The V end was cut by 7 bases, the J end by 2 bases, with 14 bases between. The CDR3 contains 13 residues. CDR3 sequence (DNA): TGCAGCGCCTCCCGCCGGGGACAAGAGACCCAGTACTTC. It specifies CSASRRGQETQYF.

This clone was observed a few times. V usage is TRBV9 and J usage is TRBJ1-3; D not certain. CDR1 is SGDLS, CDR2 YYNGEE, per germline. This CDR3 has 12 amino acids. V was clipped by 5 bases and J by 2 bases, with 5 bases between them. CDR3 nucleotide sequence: TGTGCCAGCAGTTTAGCTGGAAACACCATATATTTT. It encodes CASSLAGNTIYF.

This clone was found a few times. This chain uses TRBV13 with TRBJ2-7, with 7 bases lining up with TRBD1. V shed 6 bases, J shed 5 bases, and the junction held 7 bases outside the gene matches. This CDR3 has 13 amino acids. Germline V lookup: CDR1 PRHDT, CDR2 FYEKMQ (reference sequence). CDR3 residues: CASRRARGNEQYF. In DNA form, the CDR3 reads TGTGCCAGCAGGCGGGCCAGGGGGAACGAGCAGTACTTC. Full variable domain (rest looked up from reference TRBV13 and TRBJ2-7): AAGVIQSPRHLIKEKRETATLKCYPIPRHDTVYWYQQGPGQDPQFLISFYEKMQSDKGSIPDRFSAQQFSDYHSELNMSSLELGDSALYFCASRRARGNEQYFGPGTRLTVT.

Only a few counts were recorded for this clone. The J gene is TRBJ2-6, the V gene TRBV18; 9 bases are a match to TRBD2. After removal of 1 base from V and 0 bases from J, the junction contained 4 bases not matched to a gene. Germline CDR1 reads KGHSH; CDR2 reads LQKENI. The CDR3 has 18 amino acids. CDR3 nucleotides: TGTGCCAGCTCACCACTCGCGACTAGCGGCTCTGGGGCCAACGTCCTGACTTTC. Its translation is CASSPLATSGSGANVLTF.

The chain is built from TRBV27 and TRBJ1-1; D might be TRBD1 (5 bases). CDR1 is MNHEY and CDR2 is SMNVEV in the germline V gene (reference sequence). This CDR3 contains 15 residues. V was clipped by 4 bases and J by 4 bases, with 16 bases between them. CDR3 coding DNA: TGTGCCAGCAGTTCCTACAGGTTTAAAGGCACTGAAGCTTTCTTT. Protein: CASSSYRFKGTEAFF.

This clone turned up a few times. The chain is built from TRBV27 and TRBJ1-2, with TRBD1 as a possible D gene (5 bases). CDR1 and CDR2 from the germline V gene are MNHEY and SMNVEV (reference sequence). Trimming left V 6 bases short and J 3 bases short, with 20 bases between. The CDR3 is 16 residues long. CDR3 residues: CASSNNSPGRDYGYTF. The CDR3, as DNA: TGTGCCAGCAGCAACAACTCCCCAGGGCGCGACTATGGCTACACCTTC.

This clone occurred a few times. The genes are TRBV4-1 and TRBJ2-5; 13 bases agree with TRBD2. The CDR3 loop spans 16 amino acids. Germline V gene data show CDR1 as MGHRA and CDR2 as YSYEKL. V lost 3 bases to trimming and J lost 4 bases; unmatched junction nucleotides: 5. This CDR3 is CASSQARTSGGETQYF. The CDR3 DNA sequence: TGCGCCAGCAGCCAGGCCCGGACTAGCGGGGGAGAGACCCAGTACTTC.

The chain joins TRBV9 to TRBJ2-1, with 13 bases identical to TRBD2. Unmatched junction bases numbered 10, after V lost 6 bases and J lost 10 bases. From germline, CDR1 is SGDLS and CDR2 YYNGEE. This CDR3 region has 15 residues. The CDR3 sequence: CASNVGTSGAREQFF. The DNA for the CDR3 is TGTGCCAGCAACGTGGGGACTAGCGGGGCCCGAGAGCAGTTCTTC.

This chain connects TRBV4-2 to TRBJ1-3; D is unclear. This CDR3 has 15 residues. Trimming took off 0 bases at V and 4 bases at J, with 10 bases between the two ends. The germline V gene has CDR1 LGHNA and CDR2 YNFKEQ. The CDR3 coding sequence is TGTGCCAGCAGCCAAGACGTCACATCAGGAAACACCATATATTTT. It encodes CASSQDVTSGNTIYF.

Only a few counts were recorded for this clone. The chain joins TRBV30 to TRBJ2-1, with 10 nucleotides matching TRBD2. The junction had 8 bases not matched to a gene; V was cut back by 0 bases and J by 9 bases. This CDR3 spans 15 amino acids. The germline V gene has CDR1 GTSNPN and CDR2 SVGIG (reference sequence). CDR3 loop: CAWSVRLAGVGEQFF. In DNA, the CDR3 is TGTGCCTGGAGTGTACGCCTAGCGGGAGTCGGTGAGCAGTTCTTC.

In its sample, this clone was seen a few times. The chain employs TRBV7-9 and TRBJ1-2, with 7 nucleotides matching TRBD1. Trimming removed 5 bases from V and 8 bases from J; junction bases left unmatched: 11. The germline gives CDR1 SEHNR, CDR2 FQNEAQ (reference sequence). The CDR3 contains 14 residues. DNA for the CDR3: TGTGCCAGCAGCGCGACAGGGTGGGGGGACGGCTACACCTTC. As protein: CASSATGWGDGYTF.

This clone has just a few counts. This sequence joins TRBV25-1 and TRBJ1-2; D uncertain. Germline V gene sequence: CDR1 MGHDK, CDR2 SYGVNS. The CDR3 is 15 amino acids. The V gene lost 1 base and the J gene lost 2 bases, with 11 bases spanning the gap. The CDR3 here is CASSESIAGNYGYTF. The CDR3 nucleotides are TGTGCCAGCAGTGAATCGATTGCGGGGAACTATGGCTACACCTTC.